This T cell receptor (beta chain) was identified during a study of shared clonotypes between healthy human individuals. Overall study context: Plates per donor: three CD4 naive, three CD4 memory, two CD8 naive, one CD8 memory.

Naive-designated CD8 cells lacked CD45RO, were positively enriched for CCR7, and omitted terminally differentiated effector memory CD45RA+ cells. As regards this clone: Its specificity is unknown.

The method was immunoSEQ multiplex PCR; TCRdb's version includes in-frame clones alone and lacks a portion of them. Counted here are fewer than 1 million clones, around 96% occurring once; the ten biggest clones make up less than 0.25%. Study-wide points: The low donor count limited represented genetic and exposure-history diversity. Clonotypes shared by all four donors outscored non-shared clonotypes in generation probability. Clonotype sharing among the donors was expected to vary with sequencing depth.

CDR3 length: 15 residues. Trimming took 2 bases from V and 2 from J; bases not matched to a gene: 3. Germline assignment: CDR1 SGHRS and CDR2 YFSETQ. The sample taken for sequencing was naive CD8+ T cells sorted from blood. The chain uses TRBV5-1 and TRBJ2-7, with TRBD2 identical over 11 bases. The TCR sequence derives from a man younger than 40 in good health. The CDR3 coding sequence is TGCGCCAGCAGCTTTACTAGCGGGGGAGCCTACGAGCAGTACTTC. Its protein is CASSFTSGGAYEQYF.